Listed here are 18 T cell receptor beta chains from one sample, sequenced in a study of blood T cell repertoires in COVID-19. Clones were read by immunoSEQ multiplex PCR, and TCRdb kept only the in-frame ones, dropping some. The sample records 140,000 to 150,000 clones, around 89% being singletons. Material for sequencing was peripheral blood. These receptors all stem from a man between 60 and 70 years old with active or convalescent COVID-19.

This clone was seen more than once but under ten times. J is TRBJ2-1 and V is TRBV30; weak D call: TRBD1 (5 bases). CDR3 length equals 13 residues. Trimming shortened V by 3 bases and J by 4 bases, and 10 bases separated the two germline ends. In germline, CDR1 is GTSNPN, CDR2 SVGIG (reference sequence). DNA for the CDR3: TGTGCCTGGAGCGCAGGGAAGTACAATGAGCAGTTCTTC. It translates to CAWSAGKYNEQFF.

Note on this clone: The sample carries other DNA sequences with the same CDR3. The J gene is TRBJ1-2, the V gene TRBV12-3 or TRBV12-4; the D gene is possibly TRBD1 (6 bases). Trimming removed 5 bases from V and 4 bases from J, with 11 bases in between. This CDR3 is 13 amino acids long. CDR3 loop: CASSPQGSYGYTF. Here the CDR3 DNA reads TGTGCCAGCAGTCCCCAGGGGAGCTATGGCTACACCTTC.

The V call is TRBV12-3 or TRBV12-4, the J call TRBJ1-6; D not resolved. The V end was cut by 6 bases, the J end by 10 bases, with 10 bases between. CDR3 size: 12 residues. The CDR3 region has the DNA TGTGCCAGCAGCCCCGGGTGGTCACCCCTCCACTTT. Its translation: CASSPGWSPLHF.

This clone has just a few counts. The rearrangement uses TRBV5-1 and TRBJ2-1; D is perhaps TRBD2 (5 bases). This CDR3 spans 14 amino acids. CDR1 is SGHRS, CDR2 YFSETQ, per germline. Trimming shortened V by 4 bases and J by 8 bases, and 16 bases separated the two germline ends. The CDR3 sequence: CASSGLLGSDEQFF. CDR3 nucleotides: TGCGCCAGCAGCGGCCTACTAGGGTCCGATGAGCAGTTCTTC.

The chain employs TRBV21-1 and TRBJ2-3; the D segment call TRBD1 is taken from the table without a DNA check. TRBV21-1 is a listed pseudogene. The CDR3 is made up of 15 amino acids. CDR3 protein: CASSPGTGGTDTQYF. The CDR3 DNA reads as TGTGCCAGCAGCCCCGGGACAGGGGGGACAGATACGCAGTATTTT.

This chain connects TRBV6-2 or TRBV6-3 to TRBJ2-5, with D uncertain. Trimming removed 2 bases from V and 5 bases from J, with 12 bases in between. The CDR3 runs to 14 residues. Per germline, CDR1 MNHEY and CDR2 SVGEGT. The CDR3 loop is CASSYKQDWETQYF. The CDR3 nucleotides are TGTGCCAGCAGTTACAAGCAGGATTGGGAGACCCAGTACTTC.

This rearrangement joins TRBV3-1 (or the pseudogene TRBV3-2) to TRBJ2-5; the match to TRBD2 covers 10 bases. The germline V gene encodes CDR1 LGHDT and CDR2 YNNKEL (reference sequence). The CDR3 has 17 amino acids. V was clipped by 0 bases and J by 5 bases; unmatched bases: 9. CDR3 sequence reads: CASSQEGSGGARETQYF. The DNA for the CDR3 is TGTGCCAGCAGCCAAGAGGGCAGCGGGGGGGCAAGGGAGACCCAGTACTTC.

The chain couples TRBV7-2 to TRBJ1-4; the D gene is possibly TRBD1 (5 bases). The V end was cut by 1 base, the J end by 3 bases, with 6 bases between. Germline V gene sequence: CDR1 SGHTA, CDR2 FQGNSA. CDR3 size: 14 residues. The CDR3 DNA is TGTGCCAGCAGCTTAGACAGGTCTAATGAAAAACTGTTTTTT. This gives the protein CASSLDRSNEKLFF.

The chain links TRBV5-6 to TRBJ1-2; no clear D gene. The CDR3 length is 15 residues. CDR1 and CDR2 from the germline V gene are SGHDT and YYEEEE. V lost 4 bases and J lost 8, with 21 bases in between. The CDR3: CASSPTGSTRKGYTF. Here the CDR3 DNA reads TGTGCCAGCAGCCCTACCGGGTCAACCCGGAAGGGCTACACCTTC.

J is TRBJ2-7 and V is TRBV6-5; D is unresolved. From germline, CDR1 is MNHEY and CDR2 SVGAGI. This CDR3 spans 10 amino acids. Trimming stripped 6 bases from V and 3 bases from J, with 3 bases between. The CDR3 is CASSIYEQYF. In DNA, the CDR3 is TGTGCCAGCAGCATCTACGAGCAGTACTTC.

This clone was seen only once. The CDR3, as DNA: TGTGCCAGCAGTTCACCAGGCAATAATTCACCCCTCCACTTT. Its translation is CASSSPGNNSPLHF. V gene TRBV6-6 combines with J gene TRBJ1-6; D is uncertain. There are 14 residues in the CDR3. The germline CDR1 and CDR2 sequences are MNHNY and SVGAGI (reference sequence). Between the trimmed V and J ends, which lost 4 bases and 5 bases, there was a span of 9 bases.

J is TRBJ2-7 and V is TRBV4-1; maybe TRBD1 (6 bases). This CDR3 region has 16 residues. Per germline, CDR1 MGHRA and CDR2 YSYEKL. Trimming removed 1 base from V and 6 bases from J, with 19 bases in between. CDR3 loop: CASSQGAAAGVGEQYF. CDR3 DNA sequence: TGCGCCAGCAGCCAAGGCGCGGCGGCAGGGGTGGGCGAGCAGTACTTC.

The J gene is TRBJ1-6, the V gene TRBV10-3, with D possibly TRBD1 on 5 matching bases. V was cut by 6 bases and J by 7 bases, with 16 bases left in between. The length of the CDR3 is 15 residues. Germline loops: CDR1 ENHRY, CDR2 SYGVKD. The CDR3 coding sequence is TGTGCCATCAGAGGAACGGACAACCTCAATTCACCCCTCCACTTT. This codes for CAIRGTDNLNSPLHF.

The chain is built from TRBV28 and TRBJ2-3, with TRBD2 as a possible D gene (6 bases). This CDR3 contains 14 residues. Trimming removed 11 bases at V and 5 bases at J, with 20 bases between. The germline V gene encodes CDR1 MDHEN and CDR2 SYDVKM. The CDR3 nucleotides read TGTGCCTCCTCCCCTGCGGGACCGCGAGATACGCAGTATTTT. It is translated as CASSPAGPRDTQYF.

For the CDR3, the DNA is TGTGCCAGCAGCCCCATCGGACTCTACGAGCAGTACTTC. This gives the protein CASSPIGLYEQYF. The chain uses TRBV11-2 and TRBJ2-7, with TRBD2 as a possible D gene (5 bases). The germline gives CDR1 SGHAT, CDR2 FQNNGV. The CDR3 consists of 13 residues. The V end was cut by 5 bases, the J end by 3 bases, with 11 bases between.

The V and J genes are TRBV10-3 and TRBJ1-1; no clear D gene. Trimming stripped 2 bases from V and 3 bases from J, with 7 bases between. This CDR3 has 13 amino acids. Germline loops: CDR1 ENHRY, CDR2 SYGVKD. CDR3: CAISEGEYTEAFF. The CDR3 DNA reads as TGTGCCATCAGTGAGGGGGAGTACACTGAAGCTTTCTTT.

This clone was counted once. This chain links TRBV6-5 with TRBJ1-3; TRBD1 matches 8 bases. The CDR3 has 14 amino acids. V was pared by 5 bases and J by 6 bases, with 6 bases of the junction left unmatched. Germline lookup yields CDR1 MNHEY and CDR2 SVGAGI. CDR3 DNA sequence: TGTGCCAGCAGTCAGGACAGGGTAAAAAACACCATATATTTT. Protein: CASSQDRVKNTIYF.

The chain links TRBV3-1 (or the pseudogene TRBV3-2) to TRBJ2-5, with D possibly being TRBD2 (6 bases). The germline gives CDR1 LGHDT, CDR2 YNNKEL (reference sequence). V was pared by 0 bases and J by 5 bases, with 22 bases between. The CDR3 sequence is 18 residues long. CDR3 DNA sequence: TGTGCCAGCAGCCAAGAGGGAGGTTGGGAGCTTAGGGAGGAGACCCAGTACTTC. Its translation: CASSQEGGWELREETQYF.